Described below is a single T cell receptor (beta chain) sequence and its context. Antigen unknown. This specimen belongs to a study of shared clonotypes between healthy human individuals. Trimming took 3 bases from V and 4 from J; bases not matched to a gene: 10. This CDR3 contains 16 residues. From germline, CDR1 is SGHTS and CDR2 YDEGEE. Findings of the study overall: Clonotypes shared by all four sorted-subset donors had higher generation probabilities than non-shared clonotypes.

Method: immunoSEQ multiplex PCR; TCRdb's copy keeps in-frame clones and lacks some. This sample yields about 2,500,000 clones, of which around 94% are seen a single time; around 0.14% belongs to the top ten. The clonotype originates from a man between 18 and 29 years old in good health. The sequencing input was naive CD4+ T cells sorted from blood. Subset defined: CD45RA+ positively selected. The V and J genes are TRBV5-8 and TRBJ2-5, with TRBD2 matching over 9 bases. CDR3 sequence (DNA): TGTGCCAGCAGCTGGGGCCGCGGTAGCGGGGGAGAGACCCAGTACTTC. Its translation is CASSWGRGSGGETQYF. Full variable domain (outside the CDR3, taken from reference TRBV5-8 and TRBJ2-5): EAGVTQSPTHLIKTRGQQATLRCSPISGHTSVYWYQQALGLGLQFLLWYDEGEERNRGNFPPRFSGRQFPNYSSELNVNALELEDSALYLCASSWGRGSGGETQYFGPGTRLLVL.